This T cell receptor beta chain was sequenced in a study of shared clonotypes between healthy human individuals. Regarding the study as a whole: Few donors restricted represented genetic and exposure-history diversity. When naive CD4 clonotypes were compared across a few donors, around 5% were shared.

The assay was run at deep level. For each subset, genomic DNA was distributed in equal portions over several immunoSEQ plates. The method was immunoSEQ multiplex PCR; TCRdb's version includes in-frame clones alone and lacks a portion of them. The profile shows 2.3 million or so clones, 85% to 95% of them singletons. The CDR3 is 17 residues long. V was clipped by 0 bases and J by 8 bases, with 20 bases between them. In germline, CDR1 is SGHRS, CDR2 YFSETQ. As for this clone: Its antigen is unknown.

Specimen: naive CD4+ T cells from PBMCs. Sample subset: CD45RA+ positively selected. This receptor was obtained from a man aged 18 to 29 in good health. Some clones in this sample may be carry-over from other donors' samples. The genes are TRBV5-1 and TRBJ1-4; no reliable D call. The CDR3 bases are TGCGCCAGCAGCTTGGCTGGGCCGACCGGGTGGGGAGAAAAACTGTTTTTT. Translation gives CASSLAGPTGWGEKLFF.